This TCR beta chain was captured by sequencing in a study of blood T cell repertoires in COVID-19. CDR3 length: 20 amino acids. Germline CDR1 reads ENHRY; CDR2 reads SYGVKD. J was trimmed by 4 bases and V by 3 bases; bases with no gene match: 17. Authors' data handling: Estimates of nucleated cell counts were drawn from the amplification of reference gene primers. Here immunoSEQ multiplex PCR was the method, and the copy in TCRdb shows in-frame clones only, minus some. V, J and clone size derive from that table, while D and trimming were established from the DNA sequence. The sample gives about 170,000 clones, approximately 87% of which show up once; approximately 4% is in the top ten.

Sequencing input: PBMCs or T cells enriched from blood (not recorded which). The rearrangement joins TRBV10-3 to TRBJ1-4; 10 bases match TRBD1. The receptor comes from a woman aged 50 to 60 who had recovered from COVID-19. The CDR3 coding sequence is TGTGCCATCAGTGATTTTAACCCCGGGACAGGGGTCTATAGTAATGAAAAACTGTTTTTT. Translated: CAISDFNPGTGVYSNEKLFF.